This TCR beta chain emerged from a study of blood T cell repertoires in COVID-19. Study-level information: Acute and convalescent COVID-19 samples came from the United States, Italy and Spain. PBMCs, B-cell-depleted T cells, or T cells provided the cDNA or gDNA that made up the material.

Methods used by the authors: Counts of nucleated cells, estimated from reference gene primer amplification, were obtained. Sequenced by immunoSEQ multiplex PCR; TCRdb stores in-frame clones only, minus some. V and J calls and clone size are given by that table; D and trimming were obtained from the DNA. The sample yields about 120,000 clones, 81% seen once. The V end was cut by 3 bases, the J end by 2 bases, with 17 bases between. This CDR3 spans 18 amino acids. Germline V CDR1 and CDR2: LNHDA, SQIVND (reference sequence). The gene calls are TRBV19 and TRBJ2-6, with a tentative D call TRBD1 (5 bases). This TCR derives from a human donor in a cohort sampled during active COVID-19. Sequences were obtained from peripheral blood. The CDR3 bases are TGTGCCAGTAGTATGGCCGACAGCATCGGTACTGGGGCCAACGTCCTGACTTTC. It translates to CASSMADSIGTGANVLTF.